The 21 T cell receptor beta chains below were found in one sample sequenced in a study of cytomegalovirus exposure and HLA in healthy donors. 60 Vbeta and 13 Jbeta primers were used in PCR. The assay was immunoSEQ multiplex PCR, and TCRdb's table has in-frame clones only and misses some. This sample lists approximately 52,000 clones; its ten largest clones have 8.9%. Sample: PBMCs. All receptors come from a man aged 45-60 years in good health and CMV-seropositive.

This chain joins TRBV18 and TRBJ1-5, with D perhaps matching TRBD1 (6 bases). The V gene lost 4 bases and the J gene lost 0 bases, with 10 bases spanning the gap. The germline V gene has CDR1 KGHSH and CDR2 LQKENI. The CDR3 runs to 15 residues. In nucleotides, the CDR3 is TGTGCCAGCTCACTAAAGGGGGTTAGCAATCAGCCCCAGCATTTT. It yields the protein CASSLKGVSNQPQHF.

The V and J genes are TRBV27 and TRBJ2-7; D unclear. Germline V gives CDR1 MNHEY, CDR2 SMNVEV (reference sequence). Trimming removed 2 bases at V and 2 bases at J, with 13 bases between. The CDR3 is 15 residues long. CDR3 sequence (DNA): TGTGCCAGCAGTTTAGCCCTTGTGGCGGCCTACGAGCAGTACTTC. Encoded protein: CASSLALVAAYEQYF.

The chain recombines TRBV5-4 with TRBJ2-3; TRBD2 matches 10 bases. This CDR3 has 17 residues. Losses at the gene ends were 5 bases for V and 0 bases for J; bases not matched to a gene: 9. Germline lookup yields CDR1 SGHNT and CDR2 YYREEE (reference sequence). The CDR3 region has the DNA TGTGCCAGCAGTCTTCCAACTAGCGGGGCTAGCACAGATACGCAGTATTTT. Its translation: CASSLPTSGASTDTQYF.

This rearrangement joins TRBV4-1 to TRBJ2-2; 7 bases are shared with TRBD1. Germline V gene sequence: CDR1 MGHRA, CDR2 YSYEKL. The length of the CDR3 is 16 residues. J lost 1 base, V lost 5 bases, and 7 bases had no gene match. CDR3 amino acids: CASSTPGTVNTGELFF. The CDR3 region has the DNA TGCGCCAGCAGCACTCCCGGGACAGTGAACACCGGGGAGCTGTTTTTT.

The chain joins TRBV18 to TRBJ1-5; D is possibly TRBD1 (5 bases). This CDR3 spans 15 amino acids. Trimming left V 3 bases short and J 4 bases short, with 13 bases between. Germline lookup yields CDR1 KGHSH and CDR2 LQKENI. The CDR3 DNA reads as TGTGCCAGCTCACCCTTGGGGCTGGGGAATCAGCCCCAGCATTTT. Translating it yields CASSPLGLGNQPQHF.

The chain carries TRBV6-5 and TRBJ2-7; 9 positions agree with TRBD1. The germline V gene has CDR1 MNHEY and CDR2 SVGAGI. This CDR3 spans 14 amino acids. Unmatched junction bases numbered 8, after V lost 7 bases and J lost 4 bases. CDR3 region: CASTRPGTGYEQYF. For the CDR3, the DNA is TGTGCCAGCACCCGTCCCGGGACAGGGTACGAGCAGTACTTC.

The J gene is TRBJ1-2, the V gene TRBV9, with TRBD1 matching over 7 bases. After removal of 4 bases from V and 4 bases from J, the junction contained 13 bases not matched to a gene. Germline V gives CDR1 SGDLS, CDR2 YYNGEE. The CDR3 is 16 residues long. CDR3 amino acids: CASSSRDSGEVYGYTF. CDR3 DNA sequence: TGTGCCAGCAGCTCCCGGGACAGCGGTGAGGTCTATGGCTACACCTTC.

The gene calls are TRBV7-9 and TRBJ1-2; possible D gene TRBD1, 6 bases. The CDR3 is made up of 16 amino acids. V was pared by 0 bases and J by 0 bases, with 11 bases between. CDR1 and CDR2 from the germline V gene are SEHNR and FQNEAQ (reference sequence). The DNA of the CDR3 is TGTGCCAGCAGCTTAGCTCCTAGGACAGCTAACTATGGCTACACCTTC. It encodes CASSLAPRTANYGYTF.

The DNA of the CDR3 is TGCGCCAGCAGCCAAGATCGGGACACGAACACTGAAGCTTTCTTT. The encoded protein is CASSQDRDTNTEAFF. J is TRBJ1-1 and V is TRBV4-3; the D gene is possibly TRBD1 (6 bases). Germline-derived CDR1 and CDR2 are LGHNA and YSLEER. This CDR3 spans 15 amino acids. V lost 0 bases to trimming and J lost 1 base, with 9 bases between them.

The chain uses TRBV28 and TRBJ1-1; D remains ambiguous. This CDR3 is 12 amino acids long. The germline CDR1 and CDR2 sequences are MDHEN and SYDVKM. V was trimmed by 4 bases and J by 5 bases, leaving 8 bases between them. CDR3 sequence reads: CASSWEVTEAFF. CDR3 sequence (DNA): TGTGCCAGCAGTTGGGAGGTGACTGAAGCTTTCTTT.

Regarding this clone: Other nucleotide sequences from this sample produce the same CDR3. The V gene is TRBV18, the J gene TRBJ2-3, with TRBD1 identical over 9 bases. This CDR3 is built from 15 residues. The germline V gene encodes CDR1 KGHSH and CDR2 LQKENI. The ends lost 2 bases at V and 3 bases at J; junction bases unmatched: 3. CDR3 coding DNA: TGTGCCAGCTCACCAGGACAGGGGAGTACAGATACGCAGTATTTT. It encodes CASSPGQGSTDTQYF.

The V gene is TRBV9, the J gene TRBJ2-7; tentative D call: TRBD2 (5 bases). This CDR3 region has 15 residues. Germline assignment: CDR1 SGDLS and CDR2 YYNGEE. V gave up 0 bases and J gave up 6 bases, with 16 bases separating them. Here the CDR3 DNA reads TGTGCCAGCAGCGTAGGCGGGCGAGGTATTTCCGAGCAGTACTTC. Protein sequence: CASSVGGRGISEQYF.

This chain links TRBV4-2 with TRBJ2-3; possible D gene TRBD1, 6 bases. The V end lost 3 bases, the J end lost 4 bases, and 8 bases lay between the germline ends. The V gene's germline CDR1 is LGHNA and CDR2 YNFKEQ. This CDR3 region has 13 residues. The CDR3 loop reads CASSQAGADTQYF. CDR3 sequence (DNA): TGTGCCAGCAGCCAGGCAGGGGCAGATACGCAGTATTTT.

The V call is TRBV27, the J call TRBJ1-1, with 9 bases aligning to TRBD1. J lost 5 bases, V lost 4 bases, and 8 bases had no gene match. Germline V gives CDR1 MNHEY, CDR2 SMNVEV (reference sequence). This CDR3 has 15 amino acids. The CDR3 is CASSSLTGGWTEAFF. The CDR3 DNA follows: TGTGCCAGCAGTTCCCTCACAGGGGGCTGGACTGAAGCTTTCTTT.

The chain has TRBV6-4 and TRBJ1-1; D is unresolved. Germline V gives CDR1 MRHNA, CDR2 SNTAGT. This CDR3 spans 11 amino acids. V gave up 6 bases and J gave up 7 bases, with 9 bases separating them. CDR3 region: CASRGEGEAFF. The CDR3 DNA reads TGTGCCAGCAGGGGTGAGGGTGAAGCTTTCTTT.

The J gene is TRBJ2-3, the V gene TRBV7-2; TRBD2 agrees at 8 bases. CDR3 length: 16 amino acids. V was clipped by 4 bases and J by 2 bases; unmatched bases: 8. Germline CDR1 reads SGHTA; CDR2 reads FQGNSA. The CDR3 region is CASSSKAGVTTDTQYF. Written as DNA, the CDR3 is TGTGCCAGCAGCTCAAAAGCGGGAGTTACCACAGATACGCAGTATTTT.

V gene TRBV29-1 combines with J gene TRBJ2-5; D is perhaps TRBD1 (5 bases). The V gene's germline CDR1 is SQVTM and CDR2 ANQGSEA. This CDR3 contains 11 residues. V lost 5 bases and J 5 bases, leaving 9 bases between the germline ends. The CDR3, as DNA: TGCAGCGTTCAGGGAAGGGAGACCCAGTACTTC. Protein: CSVQGRETQYF.

The V and J genes are TRBV5-8 and TRBJ2-5; 10 bases line up with TRBD2. Per the germline V gene, CDR1 is SGHTS and CDR2 is YDEGEE. Germline trimming cut 3 bases from V and 5 bases from J; bases unmatched to any gene: 10. CDR3 length: 16 residues. CDR3 DNA sequence: TGTGCCAGCAGCTCCCGACTAGCGGGTTCGGGCGAGACCCAGTACTTC. Translation: CASSSRLAGSGETQYF.

The chain is built from TRBV9 and TRBJ2-1; 7 bases fit TRBD1. Germline V lookup: CDR1 SGDLS, CDR2 YYNGEE. The V gene end was trimmed by 3 bases and the J gene end by 6 bases; junction bases not matched to a gene: 3. There are 13 residues in the CDR3. CDR3: CASSATGSNEQFF. CDR3 DNA: TGTGCCAGCAGCGCGACAGGGTCCAATGAGCAGTTCTTC.

The rearrangement links TRBV11-2 to TRBJ2-1; D gene ambiguous. V was pared by 8 bases and J by 7 bases, with 9 bases between. Germline loops: CDR1 SGHAT, CDR2 FQNNGV. CDR3 length: 11 amino acids. CDR3 protein: CASFERNEQFF. As DNA, the CDR3 is TGTGCCAGCTTCGAGAGGAATGAGCAGTTCTTC.

V usage is TRBV7-2 and J usage is TRBJ1-2; possible D gene TRBD1, 6 bases. CDR3 length equals 15 residues. V lost 5 bases and J lost 1, with 14 bases in between. Per germline, CDR1 SGHTA and CDR2 FQGNSA. CDR3 amino acids: CASSRTRTDNYGYTF. CDR3 in DNA: TGTGCCAGCAGCCGAACAAGGACAGATAACTATGGCTACACCTTC. Drawing the rest from reference TRBV7-2 and TRBJ1-2, the complete variable domain is GAGVSQSPSNKVTEKGKDVELRCDPISGHTALYWYRQSLGQGLEFLIYFQGNSAPDKSGLPSDRFSAERTGGSVSTLTIQRTQQEDSAVYLCASSRTRTDNYGYTFGSGTRLTVV.